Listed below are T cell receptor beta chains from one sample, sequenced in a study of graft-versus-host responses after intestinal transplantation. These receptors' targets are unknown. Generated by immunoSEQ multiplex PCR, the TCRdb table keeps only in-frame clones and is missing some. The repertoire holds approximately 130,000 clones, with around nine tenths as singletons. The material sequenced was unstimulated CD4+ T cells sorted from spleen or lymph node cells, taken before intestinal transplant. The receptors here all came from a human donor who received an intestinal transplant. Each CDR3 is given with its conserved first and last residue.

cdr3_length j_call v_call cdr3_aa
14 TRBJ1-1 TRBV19 CASRQGTGNTEAFF
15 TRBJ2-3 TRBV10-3 CAISELRGGTDTQYF
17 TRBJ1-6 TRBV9 CASSPRGLVAGNSPLHF
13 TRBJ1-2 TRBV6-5 CASSGQGQYGYTF
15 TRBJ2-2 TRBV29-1 CSATTARANTGELFF
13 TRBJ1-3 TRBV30 CAWSWGGGNTIYF
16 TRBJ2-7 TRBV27 CASSLSEASATYEQYF
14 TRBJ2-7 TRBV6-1 CASSADRASYEQYF
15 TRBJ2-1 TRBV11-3 CASRERGPPENEQFF
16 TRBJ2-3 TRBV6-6 CASRNGGVFRTDTQYF
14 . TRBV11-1 CASSRDYLNYEQYF
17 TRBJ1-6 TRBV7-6 CASSSPPGQGADSPLHF
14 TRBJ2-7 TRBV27 CASRRAGPLYEQYF
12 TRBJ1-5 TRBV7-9 CARAGFNQPQHF
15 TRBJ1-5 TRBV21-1 CASRKAGQGNQPQHF
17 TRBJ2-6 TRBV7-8 CASSSGTGAAGANVLTF
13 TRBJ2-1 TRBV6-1 CASSAGLINEQFF
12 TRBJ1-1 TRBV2 CASKRTGGEAFF
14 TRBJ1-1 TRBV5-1 CASSLELMNTEAFF
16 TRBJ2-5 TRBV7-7 CASSLGGPGLLGTQYF
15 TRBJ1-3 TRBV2 CASSVGTGSGNTIYF
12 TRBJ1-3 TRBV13 CASSLPGNTIYF
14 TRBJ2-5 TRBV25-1 CASSEVGQGRTQYF
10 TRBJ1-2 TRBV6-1 CASLHSGYTF
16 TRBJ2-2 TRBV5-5 CASSLGPRGGSGELFF
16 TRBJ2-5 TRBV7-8 CASSLINGRIQETQYF
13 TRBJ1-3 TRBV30 CAWNGLAGNTIYF
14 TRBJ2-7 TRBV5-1 CASSFGGGAYEQYF
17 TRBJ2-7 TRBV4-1 CASSHTSDRGGSYEQYF
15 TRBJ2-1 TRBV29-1 CSTTRTSGGADEQFF
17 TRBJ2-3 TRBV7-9 CASSLVFGTASTDTQYF
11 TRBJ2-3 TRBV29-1 CSVDLYGSQYF
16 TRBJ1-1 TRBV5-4 CASRQTGEVANTEAFF
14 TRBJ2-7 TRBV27 CASSRWTGADEQYF
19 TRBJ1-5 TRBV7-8 CASSSEGSWGFFSNQPQHF
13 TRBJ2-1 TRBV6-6 CASRPTLLGEQFF
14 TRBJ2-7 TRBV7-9 CASSSGTVEYEQYF
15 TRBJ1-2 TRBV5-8 CASSLGFGGDYGYTF
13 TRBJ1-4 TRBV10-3 CATRDRGNEKLFF
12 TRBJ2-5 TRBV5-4 CASSLVPETQYF
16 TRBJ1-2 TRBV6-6 CASSFPPGQGASGYTF
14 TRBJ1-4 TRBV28 CASSLREFNEKLFF
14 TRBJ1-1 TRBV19 CASSIGGRGVEAFF
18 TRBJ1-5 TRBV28 CASSFSVISQGYNQPQHF
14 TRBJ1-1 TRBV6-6 CASSDRGMNTEAFF
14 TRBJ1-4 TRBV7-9 CASSSRDRKEKLFF
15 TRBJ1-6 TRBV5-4 CASSLNREGSSPLHF
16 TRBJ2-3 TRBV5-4 CASSSAFTRPTDTQYF
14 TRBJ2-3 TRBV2 CASSEGAGPDTQYF
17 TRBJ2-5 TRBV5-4 CASSLDLEARNAETQYF
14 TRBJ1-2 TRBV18 CASSRQGVNYGYTF
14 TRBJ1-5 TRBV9 CASSVGGQNQPQHF
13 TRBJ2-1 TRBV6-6 CASSFIEAGEQFF
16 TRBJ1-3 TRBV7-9 CASSKNRGITGNTIYF
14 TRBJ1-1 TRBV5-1 CASSSDRGNTEAFF